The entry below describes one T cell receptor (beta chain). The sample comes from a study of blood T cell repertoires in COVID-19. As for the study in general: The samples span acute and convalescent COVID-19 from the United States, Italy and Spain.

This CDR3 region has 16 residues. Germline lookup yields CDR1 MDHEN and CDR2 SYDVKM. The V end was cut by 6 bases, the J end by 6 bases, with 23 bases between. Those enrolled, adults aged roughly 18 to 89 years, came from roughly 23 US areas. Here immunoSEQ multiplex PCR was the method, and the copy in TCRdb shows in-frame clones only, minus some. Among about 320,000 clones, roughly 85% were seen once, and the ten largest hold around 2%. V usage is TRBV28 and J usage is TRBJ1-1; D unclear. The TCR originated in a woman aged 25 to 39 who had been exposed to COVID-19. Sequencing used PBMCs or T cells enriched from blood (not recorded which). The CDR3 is CASRIVQRAAVAEAFF. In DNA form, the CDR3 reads TGTGCCAGCAGAATAGTACAGCGGGCTGCCGTGGCTGAAGCTTTCTTT. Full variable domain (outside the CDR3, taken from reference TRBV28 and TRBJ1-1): DVKVTQSSRYLVKRTGEKVFLECVQDMDHENMFWYRQDPGLGLRLIYFSYDVKMKEKGDIPEGYSVSREKKERFSLILESASTNQTSMYLCASRIVQRAAVAEAFFGQGTRLTVV.